This entry features one T cell receptor beta chain sequence. TCR alpha and beta CDR3 regions were amplified from RNA using iRepertoire nested multiplex PCR. One-step reverse transcription and amplification started from roughly 100-400 ng of tissue mRNA or PBMC total RNA. TCRdb recomputed calls from the multiplex PCR reads with MiXCR, one row per CDR3 protein. Among more than 95,000 distinct CDR3 sequences, around 30% were seen once, and the ten largest hold 40% to 45%. This entry comes from a study of glioma-infiltrating T cells. CDR3 length equals 11 residues. V gave up 5 bases and J gave up 7 bases, with 8 bases separating them. Germline V gene sequence: CDR1 SGHVS, CDR2 FQNEAQ.

The sequence came from a human donor with low-grade glioma or glioblastoma, undergoing nonglioma brain surgery, or in good health (not recorded which). Sequenced input: glioma tissue, nonneoplastic brain tissue, or PBMCs (not recorded which). The chain carries TRBV7-8 and TRBJ2-5; D not certain. The CDR3 DNA is TGTGCCAGCAGCCCCGAATGGACCCAGTACTTC. Translated: CASSPEWTQYF.